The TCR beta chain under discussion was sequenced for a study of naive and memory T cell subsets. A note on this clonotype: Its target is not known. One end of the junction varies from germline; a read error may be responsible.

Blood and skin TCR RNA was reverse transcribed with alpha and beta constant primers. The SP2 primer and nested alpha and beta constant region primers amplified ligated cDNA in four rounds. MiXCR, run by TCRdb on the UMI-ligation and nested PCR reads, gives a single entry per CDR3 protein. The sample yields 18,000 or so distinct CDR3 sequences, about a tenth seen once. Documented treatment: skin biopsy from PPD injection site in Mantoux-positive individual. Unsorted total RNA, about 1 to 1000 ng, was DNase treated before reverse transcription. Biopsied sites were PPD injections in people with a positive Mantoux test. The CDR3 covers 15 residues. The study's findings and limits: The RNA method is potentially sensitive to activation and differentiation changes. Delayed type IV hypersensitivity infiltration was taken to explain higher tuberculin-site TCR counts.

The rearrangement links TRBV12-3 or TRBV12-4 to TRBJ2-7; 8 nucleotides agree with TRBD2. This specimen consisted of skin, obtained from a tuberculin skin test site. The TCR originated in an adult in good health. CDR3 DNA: TGTGCCAGCAGCCAAGGGAGCGGGGGCTCCTACGAGCAGTGCTTC. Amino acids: CASSQGSGGSYEQCF.